A selection of T cell receptor beta chains follows, all from one sample in a study of blood T cell repertoires in COVID-19. Method: immunoSEQ multiplex PCR; TCRdb's copy keeps in-frame clones and lacks some. The sample lists fewer than 500,000 clones, more than 80% occurring once. Material: PBMCs or T cells enriched from blood (not recorded which). The receptor set was obtained from a man aged 25 to 45 who had recovered from COVID-19. Each CDR3 is given with its conserved first and last residue. A D gene is named only where the DNA matches it firmly. A row's size may be missing; if present it is once, few, many or a size class.

J gene: TRBJ1-1; clone size: -; V gene: TRBV4-2; D gene: -; CDR3 length: 15; CDR3 protein: CASSDNRDMNTEAFF; CDR3 DNA: TGTGCCAGCAGCGACAACAGGGATATGAACACTGAAGCTTTCTTT
J gene: TRBJ1-4; clone size: -; V gene: TRBV15; D gene: TRBD1; CDR3 length: 15; CDR3 protein: CATSREGQGGEKLFF; CDR3 DNA: TGTGCCACCAGCCGAGAAGGACAGGGAGGGGAAAAACTGTTTTTT
J gene: TRBJ2-2; clone size: -; V gene: TRBV7-3; D gene: TRBD2; CDR3 length: 15; CDR3 protein: CASSSTGGGAGELFF; CDR3 DNA: TGTGCCAGCAGCTCCACGGGAGGTGGGGCCGGGGAGCTGTTTTTT
J gene: TRBJ1-2; clone size: -; V gene: TRBV27; D gene: TRBD1; CDR3 length: 15; CDR3 protein: CASSPRTGDHYGYTF; CDR3 DNA: TGTGCCAGCAGTCCCCGGACAGGGGACCACTATGGCTACACCTTC
J gene: TRBJ2-6; clone size: -; V gene: TRBV13; D gene: -; CDR3 length: 15; CDR3 protein: CASTPVGVGANVLTF; CDR3 DNA: TGTGCCAGCACACCAGTGGGCGTTGGGGCCAACGTCCTGACTTTC
J gene: TRBJ2-2; clone size: -; V gene: TRBV19; D gene: -; CDR3 length: 14; CDR3 protein: CASSGGLFTGELFF; CDR3 DNA: TGTGCCAGTAGTGGGGGACTTTTCACCGGGGAGCTGTTTTTT
J gene: TRBJ2-1; clone size: once; V gene: TRBV2; D gene: TRBD2; CDR3 length: 14; CDR3 protein: CASSPSGRGYEQFF; CDR3 DNA: TGTGCCAGCAGCCCTAGCGGGAGAGGCTATGAGCAGTTCTTC
J gene: TRBJ1-2; clone size: few; V gene: TRBV27; D gene: TRBD1; CDR3 length: 14; CDR3 protein: CASSLRGTVYGYTF; CDR3 DNA: TGTGCCAGCAGTTTGCGCGGGACAGTATATGGCTACACCTTC
J gene: TRBJ2-3; clone size: -; V gene: TRBV10-3; D gene: TRBD1; CDR3 length: 18; CDR3 protein: CAISEVTGGAFFGDTQYF; CDR3 DNA: TGTGCCATCAGTGAGGTGACAGGGGGCGCCTTTTTTGGAGATACGCAGTATTTT
J gene: TRBJ1-1; clone size: -; V gene: TRBV3-1/TRBV3-2; D gene: TRBD1; CDR3 length: 16; CDR3 protein: CASSQHGGQGWTEAFF; CDR3 DNA: TGTGCCAGCAGCCAGCACGGGGGACAGGGGTGGACTGAAGCTTTCTTT
J gene: TRBJ1-4; clone size: -; V gene: TRBV3-1/TRBV3-2; D gene: -; CDR3 length: 15; CDR3 protein: CASSQLTNPNEKLFF; CDR3 DNA: TGTGCCAGCAGCCAACTAACGAATCCTAATGAAAAACTGTTTTTT
J gene: TRBJ2-7; clone size: -; V gene: TRBV30; D gene: TRBD2; CDR3 length: 11; CDR3 protein: CAWSPGGEQYF; CDR3 DNA: TGTGCCTGGAGTCCGGGAGGGGAGCAGTACTTC
J gene: TRBJ2-1; clone size: -; V gene: TRBV28; D gene: -; CDR3 length: 13; CDR3 protein: CASSLAENNEQFF; CDR3 DNA: TGTGCCAGCAGTTTGGCGGAGAACAATGAGCAGTTCTTC
J gene: TRBJ1-1; clone size: -; V gene: TRBV11-2; D gene: TRBD1; CDR3 length: 15; CDR3 protein: CASSLVLAGGTEAFF; CDR3 DNA: TGTGCCAGCAGCTTAGTACTGGCAGGGGGTACTGAAGCTTTCTTT
J gene: TRBJ1-5; clone size: -; V gene: TRBV7-8; D gene: TRBD1; CDR3 length: 17; CDR3 protein: CASSSGGRQGRNQPQHF; CDR3 DNA: TGTGCCAGCAGCTCCGGGGGAAGACAGGGCCGCAATCAGCCCCAGCATTTT
J gene: TRBJ2-4; clone size: -; V gene: TRBV27; D gene: TRBD2; CDR3 length: 14; CDR3 protein: CASRGTSGRDIQYF; CDR3 DNA: TGTGCCAGCAGGGGGACTAGCGGGAGAGACATTCAGTACTTC
J gene: TRBJ2-7; clone size: -; V gene: TRBV5-1; D gene: -; CDR3 length: 14; CDR3 protein: CASSLDRALAEWYF; CDR3 DNA: TGCGCCAGCAGCTTGGATAGGGCCTTAGCGGAGTGGTACTTC
J gene: TRBJ1-1; clone size: -; V gene: TRBV30; D gene: -; CDR3 length: 12; CDR3 protein: CAWSPTGTEAFF; CDR3 DNA: TGTGCCTGGAGTCCGACTGGAACTGAAGCTTTCTTT
J gene: TRBJ1-5; clone size: -; V gene: TRBV6-1; D gene: -; CDR3 length: 15; CDR3 protein: CASSEGPWGNQPQHF; CDR3 DNA: TGTGCCAGCAGTGAGGGCCCGTGGGGCAATCAGCCCCAGCATTTT
J gene: TRBJ2-7; clone size: once; V gene: TRBV4-2; D gene: -; CDR3 length: 14; CDR3 protein: CASSEEVGSGEQYF; CDR3 DNA: TGTGCCAGCAGCGAGGAGGTGGGGTCGGGCGAGCAGTACTTC
J gene: TRBJ2-3; clone size: -; V gene: TRBV28; D gene: TRBD2; CDR3 length: 15; CDR3 protein: CASSFFSGNTDTQYF; CDR3 DNA: TGTGCCAGCAGTTTTTTTAGCGGGAACACAGATACGCAGTATTTT
J gene: TRBJ1-5; clone size: -; V gene: TRBV28; D gene: -; CDR3 length: 14; CDR3 protein: CASSPGGRNQPQHF; CDR3 DNA: TGTGCCAGCAGTCCAGGAGGGAGGAATCAGCCCCAGCATTTT
J gene: TRBJ1-1; clone size: -; V gene: TRBV19; D gene: TRBD1; CDR3 length: 17; CDR3 protein: CASSWVVGQGAWTEAFF; CDR3 DNA: TGTGCCAGTAGTTGGGTAGTTGGACAGGGGGCTTGGACTGAAGCTTTCTTT
J gene: TRBJ2-5; clone size: -; V gene: TRBV5-4; D gene: TRBD2; CDR3 length: 19; CDR3 protein: CASSLVGLAGGPGRETQYF; CDR3 DNA: TGTGCCAGCAGCTTGGTCGGACTAGCGGGAGGCCCAGGCCGAGAGACCCAGTACTTC
J gene: TRBJ1-5; clone size: -; V gene: TRBV28; D gene: TRBD1; CDR3 length: 17; CDR3 protein: CASSFRGTGYGNQPQHF; CDR3 DNA: TGTGCCAGCAGTTTTAGGGGGACAGGGTATGGCAATCAGCCCCAGCATTTT
J gene: TRBJ2-2; clone size: -; V gene: TRBV27; D gene: TRBD2; CDR3 length: 16; CDR3 protein: CASSGSGRANTGELFF; CDR3 DNA: TGTGCCAGCAGTGGTAGCGGGAGGGCGAACACCGGGGAGCTGTTTTTT
J gene: TRBJ2-1; clone size: -; V gene: TRBV7-8; D gene: TRBD2; CDR3 length: 14; CDR3 protein: CATTERETGNEQFF; CDR3 DNA: TGTGCCACAACGGAGCGGGAGACGGGCAATGAGCAGTTCTTC
J gene: TRBJ1-2; clone size: -; V gene: TRBV24-1; D gene: TRBD1; CDR3 length: 15; CDR3 protein: CATSEPGQGAYGYTF; CDR3 DNA: TGTGCCACCAGTGAACCCGGACAGGGGGCGTATGGCTACACCTTC
J gene: TRBJ2-6; clone size: -; V gene: TRBV7-6; D gene: -; CDR3 length: 17; CDR3 protein: CASTPQTGGSGANVLTF; CDR3 DNA: TGTGCCAGCACCCCTCAGACTGGGGGGTCTGGGGCCAACGTCCTGACTTTC
J gene: TRBJ2-4; clone size: -; V gene: TRBV9; D gene: -; CDR3 length: 14; CDR3 protein: CASSVSSVENIQYF; CDR3 DNA: TGTGCCAGCAGCGTATCCTCGGTGGAAAACATTCAGTACTTC